Given below is one T cell receptor beta chain in context. The antigen is undetermined. Specified time point: blood 2 weeks post-SBRT. Noted treatment: 15 Gy SBRT to primary tumor, nephrectomy 4 weeks later. After SBRT, blood was collected at 2 and 4 weeks, plus baseline. The tumor was a clear cell renal cell carcinoma. The germline gives CDR1 MNHNY, CDR2 SVGAGI (reference sequence). The CDR3 contains 16 residues. The V gene lost 4 bases and the J gene lost 2 bases, with 15 bases spanning the gap. Sequencing was performed with immunoSEQ multiplex PCR; in TCRdb, only in-frame clones are kept and a portion is missing. The sample has 100,000 to 150,000 clones; 81% are singletons. This record belongs to a study of radiation and T cells in renal cell carcinoma. Study results and caveats: Without pretreatment biopsies, baseline tumor clonotype presence was undetermined. From baseline, blood top tumor clonotypes peaked at 2 weeks post-radiation.

The specimen comprised blood, sampled from a patient whose treatment included radiotherapy and nephrectomy. The clonotype comes from a man aged 45-65 years with renal cell carcinoma. The chain links TRBV6-6 to TRBJ1-5; TRBD1 might be the D (5 bases). The CDR3 is CASSSWGRERNQPQHF. CDR3 DNA sequence: TGTGCCAGCAGTTCCTGGGGACGGGAACGCAATCAGCCCCAGCATTTT.